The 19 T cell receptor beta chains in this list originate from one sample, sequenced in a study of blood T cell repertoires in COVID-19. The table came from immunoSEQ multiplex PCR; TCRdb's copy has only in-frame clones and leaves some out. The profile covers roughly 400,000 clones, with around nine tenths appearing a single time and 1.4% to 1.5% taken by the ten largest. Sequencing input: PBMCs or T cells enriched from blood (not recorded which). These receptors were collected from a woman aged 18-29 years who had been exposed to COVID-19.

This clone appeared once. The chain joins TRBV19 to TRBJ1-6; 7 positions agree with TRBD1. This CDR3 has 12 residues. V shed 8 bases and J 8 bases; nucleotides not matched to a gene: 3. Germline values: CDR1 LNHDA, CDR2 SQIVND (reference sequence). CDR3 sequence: CASRQGDSPLHF. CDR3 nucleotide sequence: TGTGCCAGTCGACAGGGAGATTCACCCCTCCACTTT.

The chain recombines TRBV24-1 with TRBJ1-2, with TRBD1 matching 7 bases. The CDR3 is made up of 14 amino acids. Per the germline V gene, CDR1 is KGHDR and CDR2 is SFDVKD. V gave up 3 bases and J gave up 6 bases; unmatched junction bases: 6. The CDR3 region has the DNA TGTGCCACCAGTGATCCGACAGGGCCCCATGGCTACACCTTC. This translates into CATSDPTGPHGYTF.

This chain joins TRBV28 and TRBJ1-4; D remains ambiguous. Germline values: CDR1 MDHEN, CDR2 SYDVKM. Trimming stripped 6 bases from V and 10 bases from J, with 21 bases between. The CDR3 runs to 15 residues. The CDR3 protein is CASSLPAPAGGKLFF. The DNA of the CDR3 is TGTGCCAGCAGCCTCCCGGCCCCGGCGGGAGGAAAACTGTTTTTT.

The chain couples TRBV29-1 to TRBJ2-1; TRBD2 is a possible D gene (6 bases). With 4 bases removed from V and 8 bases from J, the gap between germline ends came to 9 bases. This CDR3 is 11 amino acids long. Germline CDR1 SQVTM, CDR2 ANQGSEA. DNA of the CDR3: TGCAGCGTTGGACTAGACGATGAGCAGTTCTTC. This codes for CSVGLDDEQFF.

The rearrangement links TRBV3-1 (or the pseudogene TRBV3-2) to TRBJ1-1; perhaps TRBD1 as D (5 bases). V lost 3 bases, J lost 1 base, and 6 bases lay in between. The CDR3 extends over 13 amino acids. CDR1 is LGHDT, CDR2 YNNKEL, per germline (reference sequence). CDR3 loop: CASSQGQNTEAFF. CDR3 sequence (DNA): TGTGCCAGCAGCCAGGGGCAGAACACTGAAGCTTTCTTT.

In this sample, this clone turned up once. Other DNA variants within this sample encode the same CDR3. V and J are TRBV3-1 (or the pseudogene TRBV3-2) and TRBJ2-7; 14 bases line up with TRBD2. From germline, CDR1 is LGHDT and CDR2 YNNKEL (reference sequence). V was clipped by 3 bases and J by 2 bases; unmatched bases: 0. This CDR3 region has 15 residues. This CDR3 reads CASSQGLAGAYEQYF. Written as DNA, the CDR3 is TGTGCCAGCAGCCAGGGACTAGCGGGAGCCTACGAGCAGTACTTC.

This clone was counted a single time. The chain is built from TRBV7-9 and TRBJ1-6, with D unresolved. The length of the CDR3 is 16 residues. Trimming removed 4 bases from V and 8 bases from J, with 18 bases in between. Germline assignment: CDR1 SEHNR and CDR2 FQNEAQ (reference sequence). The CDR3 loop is CASSSSPSPGDSPLHF. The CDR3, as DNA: TGTGCCAGCAGCTCCTCCCCCAGTCCCGGGGATTCACCCCTCCACTTT. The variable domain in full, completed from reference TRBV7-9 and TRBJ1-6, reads DTGVSQNPRHKITKRGQNVTFRCDPISEHNRLYWYRQTLGQGPEFLTYFQNEAQLEKSRLLSDRFSAERPKGSFSTLEIQRTEQGDSAMYLCASSSSPSPGDSPLHFGNGTRLTVT.

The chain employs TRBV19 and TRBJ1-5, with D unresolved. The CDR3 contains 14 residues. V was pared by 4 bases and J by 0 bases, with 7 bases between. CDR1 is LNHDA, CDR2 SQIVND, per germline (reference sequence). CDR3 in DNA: TGTGCCAGTAGTAAACGGGATAGCAATCAGCCCCAGCATTTT. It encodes CASSKRDSNQPQHF.

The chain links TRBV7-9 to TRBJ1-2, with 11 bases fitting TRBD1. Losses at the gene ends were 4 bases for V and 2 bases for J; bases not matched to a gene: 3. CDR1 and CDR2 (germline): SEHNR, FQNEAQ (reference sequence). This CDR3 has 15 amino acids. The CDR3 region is CASSSRTGGNYGYTF. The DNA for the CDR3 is TGTGCCAGCAGCTCGCGGACAGGGGGCAACTATGGCTACACCTTC.

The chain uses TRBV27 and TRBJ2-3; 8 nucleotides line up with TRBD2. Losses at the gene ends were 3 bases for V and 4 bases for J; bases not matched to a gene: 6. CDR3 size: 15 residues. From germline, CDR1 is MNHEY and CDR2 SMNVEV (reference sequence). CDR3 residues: CASSFYGRAPDTQYF. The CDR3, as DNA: TGTGCCAGCAGTTTTTACGGGAGGGCCCCAGATACGCAGTATTTT.

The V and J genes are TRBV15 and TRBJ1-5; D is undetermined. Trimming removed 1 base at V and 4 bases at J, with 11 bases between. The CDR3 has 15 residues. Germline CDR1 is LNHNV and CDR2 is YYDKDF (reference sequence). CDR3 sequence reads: CATSRVRFTNQPQHF. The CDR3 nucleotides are TGTGCCACCAGCAGAGTCAGGTTTACTAATCAGCCCCAGCATTTT.

The DNA for the CDR3 is TGTGCCAGCAGTTTACTAGCGGGAGGGCCGGGGGAGACCCAGTACTTC. Translated: CASSLLAGGPGETQYF. The V call is TRBV5-4, the J call TRBJ2-5; 13 bases are shared with TRBD2. Germline V gene sequence: CDR1 SGHNT, CDR2 YYREEE (reference sequence). The CDR3 is 16 amino acids. Trimming removed 5 bases from V and 5 bases from J; junction bases left unmatched: 9.

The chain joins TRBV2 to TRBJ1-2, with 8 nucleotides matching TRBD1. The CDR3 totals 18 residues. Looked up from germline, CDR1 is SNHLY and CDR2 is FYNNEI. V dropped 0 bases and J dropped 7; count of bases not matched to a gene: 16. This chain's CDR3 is CASSEALGRGQLRGGYTF. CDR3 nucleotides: TGTGCCAGCAGTGAAGCGCTCGGCAGGGGGCAGTTAAGAGGTGGCTACACCTTC.

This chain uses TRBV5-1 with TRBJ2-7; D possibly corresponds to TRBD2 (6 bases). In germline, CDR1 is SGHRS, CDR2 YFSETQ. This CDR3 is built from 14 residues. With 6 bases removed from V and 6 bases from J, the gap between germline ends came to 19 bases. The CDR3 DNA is TGCGCCAGCACCCAAGGGGAGGTTCTGTCCGAGCAGTACTTC. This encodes CASTQGEVLSEQYF.

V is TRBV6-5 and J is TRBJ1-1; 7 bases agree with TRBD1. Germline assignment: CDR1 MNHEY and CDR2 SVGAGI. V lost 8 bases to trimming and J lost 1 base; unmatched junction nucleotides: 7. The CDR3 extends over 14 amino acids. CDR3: CASGNRGTNTEAFF. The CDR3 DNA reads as TGTGCCAGCGGCAACAGGGGTACGAACACTGAAGCTTTCTTT.

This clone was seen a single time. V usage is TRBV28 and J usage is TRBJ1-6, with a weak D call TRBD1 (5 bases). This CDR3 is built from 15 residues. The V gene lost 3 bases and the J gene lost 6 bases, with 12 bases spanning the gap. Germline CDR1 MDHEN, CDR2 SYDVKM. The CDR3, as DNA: TGTGCCAGCAGTTTCCCGGCAGGGATTAATTCACCCCTCCACTTT. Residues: CASSFPAGINSPLHF.

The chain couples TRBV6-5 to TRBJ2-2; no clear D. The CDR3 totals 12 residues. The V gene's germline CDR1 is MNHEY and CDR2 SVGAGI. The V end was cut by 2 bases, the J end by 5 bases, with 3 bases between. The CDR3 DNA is TGTGCCAGCAGTTACGAGACCGGGGAGCTGTTTTTT. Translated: CASSYETGELFF.

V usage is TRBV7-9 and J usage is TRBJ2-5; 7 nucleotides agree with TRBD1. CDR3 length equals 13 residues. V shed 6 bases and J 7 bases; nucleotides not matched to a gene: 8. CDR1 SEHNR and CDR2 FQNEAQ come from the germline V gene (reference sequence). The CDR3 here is CASRYWDSATQYF. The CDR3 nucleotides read TGTGCCAGCAGATATTGGGACAGCGCGACCCAGTACTTC. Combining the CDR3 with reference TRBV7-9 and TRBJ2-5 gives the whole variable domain DTGVSQNPRHKITKRGQNVTFRCDPISEHNRLYWYRQTLGQGPEFLTYFQNEAQLEKSRLLSDRFSAERPKGSFSTLEIQRTEQGDSAMYLCASRYWDSATQYFGPGTRLLVL.

The chain's CDR3 is CASSFYRTAGANVLTF. CDR3 bases: TGTGCCAGCAGCTTTTACCGGACAGCTGGGGCCAACGTCCTGACTTTC. The V gene is TRBV5-6, the J gene TRBJ2-6; D possibly corresponds to TRBD1 (6 bases). The CDR3 spans 16 residues. The V end was cut by 2 bases, the J end by 2 bases, with 11 bases between. CDR1 and CDR2 from the germline V gene are SGHDT and YYEEEE.